These T cell receptor beta chains were read from a single sample in a study of cytomegalovirus exposure and HLA in healthy donors. The table came from immunoSEQ multiplex PCR; TCRdb's copy has only in-frame clones and leaves some out. Here the sample table reports 150,000 or so clones. Sample: PBMCs. The receptors originated from a woman younger than 35 in good health and CMV-seronegative. Each CDR3 is given with its conserved first and last residue. D genes are given only for firm matches.

j_call,d_call,v_call,cdr3_nt,cdr3_aa
TRBJ1-4,NA,TRBV18,TGTGCCAGCTCACCTGTCCCCTTGACAGGTCAGCAAGAAAAACTGTTTTTT,CASSPVPLTGQQEKLFF
TRBJ1-3,NA,TRBV18,TGTGCCAGCTCACCCGGCGGAAGAAGCTCTGGAAACACCATATATTTT,CASSPGGRSSGNTIYF
TRBJ1-2,TRBD1,TRBV19,TGTGCCAGTAGTCTCCGGGACAGGGGTAACTATGGCTACACCTTC,CASSLRDRGNYGYTF
TRBJ1-3,NA,TRBV2,TGTGCCAGCACCTTCCAGGGCTCTGGAAACACCATATATTTT,CASTFQGSGNTIYF
TRBJ1-2,TRBD1,TRBV19,TGTGCCAGTACGACGACAGGGGAAGATTATAGTGGCTACACCTTC,CASTTTGEDYSGYTF
TRBJ2-1,TRBD2,TRBV19,TGTGCCAGTAGTAACAGACTAGCCGACAATGAGCAGTTCTTC,CASSNRLADNEQFF
TRBJ2-5,TRBD2,TRBV5-4,TGTGCCAGCAGCTTGGCCGGGGCTAGCGGGAGCCCTCAAGAGACCCAGTACTTC,CASSLAGASGSPQETQYF
TRBJ1-2,NA,TRBV29-1,TGCAGCGTTGAGGGGGGGCGCGGTGGCTACACCTTC,CSVEGGRGGYTF
TRBJ2-1,TRBD2,TRBV5-1,TGCGCCAGCAGCCCCCGGACTAGCGGGCCTTACAATGAGCAGTTCTTC,CASSPRTSGPYNEQFF
TRBJ2-3,TRBD2,TRBV7-2,TGTGCCAGCAGCGTACTAGCGGGAGGGCCAGATACGCAGTATTTT,CASSVLAGGPDTQYF
TRBJ1-2,NA,TRBV6-5,TGTGCCAGCAGAATGGGAGTTGGAGTCTATGGCTACACCTTC,CASRMGVGVYGYTF
TRBJ1-1,TRBD1,TRBV5-8,TGTGCCAGCACTACGGACAGGGCCCCTGAAGCTTTCTTT,CASTTDRAPEAFF
TRBJ2-3,TRBD1,TRBV19,TGTGCCAGTAGACAGGGGGGAAGCGCAGATACGCAGTATTTT,CASRQGGSADTQYF
TRBJ2-2,NA,TRBV5-1,TGCGCCAGCAGCTCCCTAGTGGGGGGAGAAACCGGGGAGCTGTTTTTT,CASSSLVGGETGELFF
TRBJ2-7,TRBD2,TRBV19,TGTGCCAGTAGTATCTCCCTAGCGGGGTACGAGCAGTACTTC,CASSISLAGYEQYF
TRBJ2-1,TRBD2,TRBV7-3,TGTGCCAGCAGTGCCGGGACTAGCGGATACAATGAGCAGTTCTTC,CASSAGTSGYNEQFF
TRBJ2-7,NA,TRBV19,TGTGCCAGTAGTATAGAAGGAGGGGACTACGAGCAGTACTTC,CASSIEGGDYEQYF
TRBJ2-1,TRBD1,TRBV5-1,TGCGCCAGCAGCTTCGGACAGGGCAATGAGCAGTTCTTC,CASSFGQGNEQFF
TRBJ2-1,TRBD2,TRBV6-5,TGTGCCAGCAGTCAACTAGCGGGAGCTGGCAATGAGCAGTTCTTC,CASSQLAGAGNEQFF
TRBJ2-2,NA,TRBV5-6,TGTGCCAGCAGCCTCCCAGGGATTTTGGGCACCGGGGAGCTGTTTTTT,CASSLPGILGTGELFF
TRBJ2-2,TRBD2,TRBV4-2,TGTGCCAGCAGCCACTCATGGGGGGGCACCGGGGAGCTGTTTTTT,CASSHSWGGTGELFF
TRBJ1-1,NA,TRBV5-3,TGTGCCAGAAGCTATGCGGCAGACCTTGAAGCTTTCTTT,CARSYAADLEAFF
TRBJ2-3,TRBD1,TRBV6-5,TGTGCCAGCAGTTCCGGGACAGGGGACACAGATACGCAGTATTTT,CASSSGTGDTDTQYF
TRBJ2-4,TRBD1,TRBV6-4,TGTGCCAGCAGTGACTCTAAAGCAACAGGGGTTTCAGCCAAAAACATTCAGTACTTC,CASSDSKATGVSAKNIQYF
TRBJ1-2,NA,TRBV6-1,TGTGCCAGCAGTGAAGACTGGGCGCCAGCTAACTATGGCTACACCTTC,CASSEDWAPANYGYTF
TRBJ2-1,TRBD2,TRBV11-2,TGTGCCAGCAGCTCCCTAGCGGGACCCTTCTACAATGAGCAGTTCTTC,CASSSLAGPFYNEQFF
TRBJ1-1,NA,TRBV6-5,TGTGCCAGCAGTTATGACAGAACAAACACTGAAGCTTTCTTT,CASSYDRTNTEAFF
TRBJ2-3,TRBD1,TRBV9,TGTGCCAGCAGCGTAGGGGGACAGGGGATAGATACGCAGTATTTT,CASSVGGQGIDTQYF
TRBJ2-1,TRBD1,TRBV11-1,TGTGCCAGCAGCTTTTTAGGGGGCCCCTACAATGAGCAGTTCTTC,CASSFLGGPYNEQFF
TRBJ1-5,NA,TRBV21-1,TGTGCCAGCAGCAATGTGGTCCCTTGCTATAGCAATCAGCCCCAGCATTTT,CASSNVVPCYSNQPQHF
TRBJ2-3,TRBD2,TRBV6-7,TGTGCCAGCAGCCCGGCTCGTAGCGGGAGTCACGCAGATACGCAGTATTTT,CASSPARSGSHADTQYF
TRBJ2-5,NA,TRBV12-2,TGTGCAAGTCGCTTAGCGGAGGGACTCCCCCGGTTAGAGACCCAGTACTTC,CASRLAEGLPRLETQYF
TRBJ2-2,NA,TRBV18,TGTGCCAGCTCACCACTCTCAATCAGGGGCGACACCGGGGAGCTGTTTTTT,CASSPLSIRGDTGELFF
TRBJ1-2,NA,TRBV19,TGTGCCAGTACTATGACACGGGGAAACTATGGCTACACCTTC,CASTMTRGNYGYTF
TRBJ2-5,NA,TRBV6-1,TGTGCCAGCAGTGTCACTAGCGTCAGGGGACAAGAGACCCAGTACTTC,CASSVTSVRGQETQYF
TRBJ2-5,NA,TRBV7-7,TGTGCTAGCAGCTTAACGGGATTTCAAGAGACCCAGTACTTC,CASSLTGFQETQYF
TRBJ1-4,TRBD1,TRBV11-2,TGTGCCAGCAGCTTAGACCAGGGGGGAAAACTGTTTTTT,CASSLDQGGKLFF
TRBJ2-3,NA,TRBV5-1,TGCGCCAGCAGCTTTAGCGAAGGTGCAGATACGCAGTATTTT,CASSFSEGADTQYF
TRBJ2-2,NA,TRBV10-1,TGCGCCAGCAGTGCAGACCAGGCAGGGAGGACCGGGGAGCTGTTTTTT,CASSADQAGRTGELFF
TRBJ1-2,NA,TRBV10-3,TGTGCCATCAGTGATTCTTTAGACATCTATGGCTACACCTTC,CAISDSLDIYGYTF
TRBJ2-5,TRBD2,TRBV6-5,TGTGCCAGCAGCGCTAGCGGGAGGAGGGAGACCCAGTACTTC,CASSASGRRETQYF
TRBJ2-7,NA,TRBV5-8,TGTGCCAGCAGCTTGACAGGGTACGAGCAGTACTTC,CASSLTGYEQYF
TRBJ1-2,NA,TRBV29-1,TGCAGCGTCGCTAATGACGGCCAGGGTCATGGCTACACCTTC,CSVANDGQGHGYTF
TRBJ2-2,NA,TRBV6-7,TGTGCCAGCAGTTACTCCGGTAGTTCCCAAACGAGCGAGGGCGGGGAGCTGTTTTTT,CASSYSGSSQTSEGGELFF
TRBJ2-7,TRBD2,TRBV5-1,TGCGCCAGCCTTGGGGATAGCGGGAGAACGAAGGAGCAGTACTTC,CASLGDSGRTKEQYF
TRBJ2-7,TRBD2,TRBV25-1,TGTGCCAGCAGTGCCGGGACTAGCCTCTACGAGCAGTACTTC,CASSAGTSLYEQYF
TRBJ1-3,TRBD1,TRBV19,TGTGCCAGTAGTATGGTACAGGGGGCTGGAAACACCATATATTTT,CASSMVQGAGNTIYF
TRBJ2-5,TRBD2,TRBV4-1,TGCGCCAGCAGCCAAGGGACTAGCGCGCAAGAGACCCAGTACTTC,CASSQGTSAQETQYF
TRBJ2-7,TRBD2,TRBV2,TGTGCCAGCAGGGAGGTAGCGGGAGGGCCTGACTACGAGCAGTACTTC,CASREVAGGPDYEQYF
TRBJ2-3,NA,TRBV7-9,TGTGCCAGCAGCCGCCGGGACTCGAGCACAGATACGCAGTATTTT,CASSRRDSSTDTQYF
TRBJ1-5,NA,TRBV19,TGTGCCAGTAGTATTTCCGGGAGCAATCAGCCCCAGCATTTT,CASSISGSNQPQHF
TRBJ2-1,NA,TRBV6-4,TGTGCCAGCAGTATTATTTTAGCGGCATACAATGAGCAGTTCTTC,CASSIILAAYNEQFF
TRBJ2-2,TRBD2,TRBV9,TGTGCCAGCAGCGTAGGCGGGAGGCTCAACACCGGGGAGCTGTTTTTT,CASSVGGRLNTGELFF
TRBJ2-1,NA,TRBV2,TGTGCCAGCAAACTACAGGGAAGCTCCTACAATGAGCAGCTCTTC,CASKLQGSSYNEQLF
TRBJ1-3,TRBD1,TRBV5-8,TGTGCCAGCAGCTTGGAGACAGGGGCGGCAGGAAACACCATATATTTT,CASSLETGAAGNTIYF
TRBJ2-3,TRBD2,TRBV27,TGTGCCAGCGCACTAGCGGCTAGCACAGATACGCAGTATTTT,CASALAASTDTQYF
TRBJ1-4,TRBD1,TRBV2,TGTGCCAGCAGTCGCGGGACAGCCGATAATGAAAAACTGTTTTTT,CASSRGTADNEKLFF
TRBJ2-1,NA,TRBV2,TGTGCCAGCAGTCCAGGACGGGAACCAAGTTACAATGAGCAGTTCTTC,CASSPGREPSYNEQFF
TRBJ2-6,TRBD2,TRBV5-1,TGCGCCAGCAGCTTCCTAGCGGACCTCTCTGGGGCCAACGTCCTGACTTTC,CASSFLADLSGANVLTF